This TCR beta chain came from a study of PD-1 blockade in classical Hodgkin lymphoma. Whole-study findings and limits: The drivers behind the repertoire differences, possibly disease activity or prior therapy, remain undefined.

Germline-derived CDR1 and CDR2 are MGHRA and YSYEKL. The CDR3 is made up of 15 amino acids. Trimming pared 0 bases from V and 3 bases from J, leaving 12 bases between. Of note for this clone: Its specificity is unknown.

Profiled with immunoSEQ multiplex PCR; TCRdb holds only in-frame clones, not every one. The sample has about 97,000 clones, roughly 90% seen once. Every one of the patients relapsed after autologous stem cell transplantation (brentuximab vedotin exposure was variable). The chain has TRBV4-1 and TRBJ2-7; no firm D call. The source material was peripheral blood mononuclear cells (PBMCs), sampled before the second cycle of nivolumab. This clonotype originated in a human donor with classical Hodgkin lymphoma. The CDR3, as DNA: TGCGCCAGCAGCCAAGAGGTCCGGCGGAGCTACGAGCAGTACTTC. Amino acids: CASSQEVRRSYEQYF.